Shown below are 32 T cell receptor beta chains from a single sample sequenced in a study of Graves' ophthalmopathy and Graves' hyperthyroidism. RNA transcripts were the source from which TCR beta CDR3 regions were amplified. An initial RT-PCR round employing HTBI primers preceded a second-round multiplex PCR. TCRdb re-called the multiplex PCR reads through MiXCR, storing one row per CDR3 protein. In the table there are hundreds of thousands of distinct CDR3 sequences, about a fifth of which are singletons. Sequencing used peripheral blood. Receptors originate from a woman aged 18-29 years with stable Graves' hyperthyroidism. Some clones in this sample may be carry-over from other donors' samples.

As regards this clonotype: This may be a read error, as it is one base from a much larger clone. The genes are TRBV20-1 and TRBJ2-7; possibly TRBD1 for D (7 bases). This CDR3 comprises 13 residues. Trimming stripped 8 bases from V and 5 bases from J, with 19 bases between. CDR1 is DFQATT, CDR2 SNEGSKA, per germline (reference sequence). CDR3 sequence: CSSPRQGGNEQYF. For the CDR3, the DNA is TGCAGTTCTCCTCGACAGGGAGGTAACGAGCAGTACTTC.

This clonotype was seen at least ten times. J is TRBJ2-7 and V is TRBV28; 11 bases are a match to TRBD1. Trimming took 1 base from V and 7 from J; bases not matched to a gene: 6. The CDR3 runs 15 residues. Germline V gives CDR1 MDHEN, CDR2 SYDVKM. The DNA of the CDR3 is TGTGCCAGCAGTTTATCCGGGACAGGGGGTCGGGAGCAGTACTTC. Translating gives CASSLSGTGGREQYF.

This chain links TRBV4-1 with TRBJ2-7; 11 positions agree with TRBD2. V lost 0 bases to trimming and J lost 5 bases; unmatched junction nucleotides: 6. Germline V lookup: CDR1 MGHRA, CDR2 YSYEKL. The CDR3 has 16 amino acids. Written as DNA, the CDR3 is TGCGCCAGCAGCCAAGAGAGGCTAGCGGGAGGTAACGAGCAGTACTTC. Its translation is CASSQERLAGGNEQYF.

This clonotype was picked up many times. Here the CDR3 DNA reads TGTGCCAGCAGCGTAGTAGGAGGGGCGGCTGGGGCCAACGTCCTGACTTTC. As protein: CASSVVGGAAGANVLTF. The chain joins TRBV9 to TRBJ2-6; D might be TRBD2 (6 bases). Germline V CDR1 and CDR2: SGDLS, YYNGEE. Trimming removed 0 bases at V and 2 bases at J, with 12 bases between. The CDR3 has 17 amino acids.

This clonotype was detected many times. The chain is built from TRBV6-5 and TRBJ1-2; 7 bases are shared with TRBD1. The CDR3 length is 12 residues. With 8 bases clipped from V and 4 bases from J, the junction kept 4 bases outside the gene matches. Germline V gene sequence: CDR1 MNHEY, CDR2 SVGAGI. Here the CDR3 reads CASRQGVYGYTF. CDR3 coding DNA: TGTGCCAGCCGACAGGGAGTCTATGGCTACACCTTC.

In its sample, this clonotype was seen a few times. The chain has TRBV4-1 and TRBJ1-5; the match to TRBD1 covers 9 bases. V lost 3 bases to trimming and J lost 5 bases; unmatched junction nucleotides: 5. The CDR3 runs 15 residues. Germline V gives CDR1 MGHRA, CDR2 YSYEKL. In DNA, the CDR3 is TGCGCCAGCAGCCAGGGGGGACAGGGTTATCAGCCCCAGCATTTT. This gives the protein CASSQGGQGYQPQHF.

V usage is TRBV10-3 and J usage is TRBJ1-1; D possibly corresponds to TRBD1 (5 bases). The length of the CDR3 is 14 residues. Trimming left V 6 bases short and J 0 bases short, with 11 bases between. Germline V gene data show CDR1 as ENHRY and CDR2 as SYGVKD. CDR3 sequence (DNA): TGTGCCATCAGAGCGGGACTGCTGAACACTGAAGCTTTCTTT. It specifies CAIRAGLLNTEAFF.

The chain links TRBV5-1 to TRBJ2-7; 7 bases line up with TRBD1. V was clipped by 4 bases and J by 4 bases; unmatched bases: 5. The V gene's germline CDR1 is SGHRS and CDR2 YFSETQ. The CDR3 runs 13 residues. The CDR3 sequence is CASSQIQGYEQYF. The CDR3 bases are TGCGCCAGCAGCCAAATACAGGGGTACGAGCAGTACTTC.

This clonotype has just a few counts. This sequence joins TRBV19 and TRBJ1-5; TRBD1 might be the D (6 bases). Trimming pared 5 bases from V and 6 bases from J, leaving 17 bases between. The germline CDR1 and CDR2 sequences are LNHDA and SQIVND (reference sequence). The CDR3 sequence is 15 residues long. CDR3 amino acids: CASSATGSSFQPQHF. CDR3 DNA: TGTGCCAGTAGTGCAACAGGGTCGAGTTTTCAGCCCCAGCATTTT.

This clonotype was counted ten times or more. This chain connects TRBV28 to TRBJ1-2; TRBD1 agrees at 7 bases. The CDR3 has 13 residues. Trimming removed 6 bases from V and 8 bases from J; junction bases left unmatched: 9. The V gene's germline CDR1 is MDHEN and CDR2 SYDVKM. CDR3: CASSQPGGLGYTF. The CDR3 coding sequence is TGTGCCAGCAGCCAGCCAGGGGGTTTAGGCTACACCTTC.

This clonotype was observed at least ten times. V usage is TRBV28 and J usage is TRBJ1-2, with 9 bases that match TRBD1. V lost 5 bases, J lost 4 bases, and 5 bases stayed unmatched. The V gene's germline CDR1 is MDHEN and CDR2 SYDVKM. This CDR3 spans 14 amino acids. The CDR3 region is CASSRDRAGYGYTF. The CDR3 DNA is TGTGCCAGCAGTCGGGACAGGGCAGGCTATGGCTACACCTTC.

This clonotype was observed a handful of times. This could be a read error, since a much larger clone is one nucleotide away. The gene calls are TRBV12-3 or TRBV12-4 and TRBJ2-4; D unresolved. The CDR3 extends over 14 amino acids. Here the CDR3 DNA reads TGTGCCAGCAGTTTTTCCCGAGCCAAAAACATTAAGTACTTC. Translated, it gives CASSFSRAKNIKYF.

At least ten counts were recorded for this clonotype. The chain combines TRBV27 with TRBJ1-1, with 8 bases matching TRBD1. Germline values: CDR1 MNHEY, CDR2 SMNVEV (reference sequence). Losses at the gene ends were 0 bases for V and 11 bases for J; bases not matched to a gene: 5. The CDR3 totals 13 residues. CDR3 coding DNA: TGTGCCAGCAGTTTATCGGGCAGGGGGCAGGCTTTCTTT. Translated: CASSLSGRGQAFF.

This clonotype was seen at least ten times. The chain employs TRBV3-1 and TRBJ2-7; maybe TRBD1 (6 bases). Germline-derived CDR1 and CDR2 are LGHDT and YNNKEL (reference sequence). The CDR3 contains 15 residues. Trimming removed 1 base at V and 9 bases at J, with 19 bases between. CDR3: CASSQVLTGYSRQYF. CDR3 DNA sequence: TGTGCCAGCAGCCAAGTCTTAACAGGGTATTCGAGGCAGTACTTC.

The rearrangement links TRBV19 to TRBJ1-2; D is possibly TRBD1 (6 bases). Between the trimmed V and J ends, which lost 6 bases and 8 bases, there was a span of 16 bases. The CDR3 is made up of 13 amino acids. Germline V gene data show CDR1 as LNHDA and CDR2 as SQIVND (reference sequence). CDR3 coding DNA: TGTGCCAGTAGATCTACAGGGTGGGGCGGCTACACCTTC. Protein sequence: CASRSTGWGGYTF.

This clonotype was seen at least ten times. The chain combines TRBV2 with TRBJ2-6, with 11 bases matching TRBD2. CDR3 length equals 19 residues. CDR1 and CDR2 from the germline V gene are SNHLY and FYNNEI. The V gene end was trimmed by 2 bases and the J gene end by 2 bases; junction bases not matched to a gene: 8. CDR3 residues: CASSEFSSGRAAGANVLTF. The CDR3 bases are TGTGCCAGCAGTGAATTTAGTAGCGGGAGGGCCGCTGGGGCCAACGTCCTGACTTTC. Full variable domain (outside the CDR3, taken from reference TRBV2 and TRBJ2-6): EPEVTQTPSHQVTQMGQEVILRCVPISNHLYFYWYRQILGQKVEFLVSFYNNEISEKSEIFDDQFSVERPDGSNFTLKIRSTKLEDSAMYFCASSEFSSGRAAGANVLTFGAGSRLTVL.

The chain is built from TRBV20-1 and TRBJ2-7; 7 nucleotides align to TRBD1. After removal of 1 base from V and 3 bases from J, the junction contained 6 bases not matched to a gene. CDR1 and CDR2 (germline): DFQATT, SNEGSKA (reference sequence). The CDR3 is made up of 14 amino acids. This CDR3 is CSARVGRGFYEQYF. The CDR3, as DNA: TGCAGTGCTAGAGTGGGCAGGGGGTTCTACGAGCAGTACTTC.

In its sample, this clonotype was seen many times. The chain employs TRBV6-2 or TRBV6-3 and TRBJ2-7; no clear D gene. Germline CDR1 and CDR2: MNHEY and SVGEGT. Trimming pared 0 bases from V and 2 bases from J, leaving 14 bases between. The CDR3 consists of 16 residues. The CDR3 protein is CASSYSNGVTTYEQYF. The CDR3, as DNA: TGTGCCAGCAGTTACTCGAACGGCGTCACGACCTACGAGCAGTACTTC.

At least ten counts were recorded for this clonotype. V and J are TRBV5-1 and TRBJ1-1, with a possible D match to TRBD1 (5 bases). Trimming removed 4 bases at V and 1 base at J, with 11 bases between. Germline CDR1 reads SGHRS; CDR2 reads YFSETQ. This CDR3 comprises 14 residues. This CDR3 reads CASSTGTQNTEAFF. CDR3 nucleotide sequence: TGCGCCAGCAGCACCGGGACCCAGAACACTGAAGCTTTCTTT.

The gene calls are TRBV29-1 and TRBJ1-2; a possible D gene is TRBD1 (6 bases). The CDR3 runs to 11 residues. V dropped 4 bases and J dropped 6 bases, with 9 bases sitting between them. Germline values: CDR1 SQVTM, CDR2 ANQGSEA. Written as DNA, the CDR3 is TGCAGCGTTGGGGGGGCTCATGGCTACACCTTC. The encoded protein is CSVGGAHGYTF. The variable domain in full, with the rest retrieved from reference TRBV29-1 and TRBJ1-2, is SAVISQKPSRDICQRGTSLTIQCQVDSQVTMMFWYRQQPGQSLTLIATANQGSEATYESGFVIDKFPISRPNLTFSTLTVSNMSPEDSSIYLCSVGGAHGYTFGSGTRLTVV.

About this clonotype: It may be a read error: a sequence one base away is much more abundant. The CDR3 DNA sequence: TGTGCCAGCAGTGCCATGAACACTGAAGCTTGCTTT. Protein: CASSAMNTEACF. The V gene is TRBV28, the J gene TRBJ1-1; no firm D call. The germline CDR1 and CDR2 sequences are MDHEN and SYDVKM. CDR3 length: 12 residues.

This clonotype occurred many times. V gene TRBV11-2 combines with J gene TRBJ1-2; D not certain. This CDR3 spans 15 amino acids. Looked up from germline, CDR1 is SGHAT and CDR2 is FQNNGV. With 6 bases removed from V and 2 bases from J, the gap between germline ends came to 16 bases. CDR3 region: CASRRGAKRNYGYTF. CDR3 coding DNA: TGTGCCAGCAGGAGAGGTGCAAAGAGGAACTATGGCTACACCTTC. Full variable domain (outside the CDR3, taken from reference TRBV11-2 and TRBJ1-2): EAGVAQSPRYKIIEKRQSVAFWCNPISGHATLYWYQQILGQGPKLLIQFQNNGVVDDSQLPKDRFSAERLKGVDSTLKIQPAKLEDSAVYLCASRRGAKRNYGYTFGSGTRLTVV.

In this sample, this clonotype turned up a few times. This chain connects TRBV6-4 to TRBJ1-5; 9 bases map to TRBD1. Losses at the gene ends were 2 bases for V and 3 bases for J; bases not matched to a gene: 8. The CDR3 runs 17 residues. In germline, CDR1 is MRHNA, CDR2 SNTAGT. The CDR3: CASSDPGTGFYNQPQHF. The CDR3 nucleotides are TGTGCCAGCAGTGACCCCGGGACAGGGTTTTACAATCAGCCCCAGCATTTT.

V gene TRBV6-5 combines with J gene TRBJ1-5; 9 nucleotides agree with TRBD1. CDR3 length: 14 residues. Germline assignment: CDR1 MNHEY and CDR2 SVGAGI. V dropped 3 bases and J dropped 12; count of bases not matched to a gene: 9. CDR3 in amino acids: CASSYEGTGRHQHF. CDR3 nucleotides: TGTGCCAGCAGTTATGAAGGGACAGGGCGACACCAGCATTTT.

Only a few counts were recorded for this clonotype. The V and J genes are TRBV7-2 and TRBJ1-1; 7 bases fit TRBD1. V was pared by 0 bases and J by 3 bases, with 4 bases of the junction left unmatched. From germline, CDR1 is SGHTA and CDR2 FQGNSA. The length of the CDR3 is 15 residues. The CDR3 DNA sequence: TGTGCCAGCAGCTTAGCGACAGGGATTGACACTGAAGCTTTCTTT. Translation gives CASSLATGIDTEAFF.

In this sample, this clonotype turned up many times. The chain employs TRBV10-2 and TRBJ1-1; 7 bases fit TRBD1. This CDR3 is built from 14 residues. Looked up from germline, CDR1 is WSHSY and CDR2 is SAAADI. The junction had 4 bases not matched to a gene; V was cut back by 6 bases and J by 0 bases. CDR3 bases: TGCGCCAGCAGAGGAGGGGGCATGAACACTGAAGCTTTCTTT. Protein: CASRGGGMNTEAFF.

V and J are TRBV6-1 and TRBJ2-4, with a weak D call TRBD1 (6 bases). Looked up from germline, CDR1 is MNHNS and CDR2 is SASEGT. The CDR3 is 16 residues long. Between the trimmed V and J ends, which lost 5 bases and 0 bases, there was a span of 14 bases. CDR3 sequence: CASSRGTALAKNIQYF. The CDR3 nucleotides are TGTGCCAGCAGTAGGGGGACGGCCCTAGCCAAAAACATTCAGTACTTC.

This clonotype was detected many times. This rearrangement joins TRBV18 to TRBJ2-7; D possibly uses TRBD1 or TRBD2 (5 bases each). This CDR3 has 15 residues. Germline values: CDR1 KGHSH, CDR2 LQKENI. Trimming cost V 3 bases and J 3 bases, with 15 bases left between them. Here the CDR3 reads CASSPGAGSLYEQYF. The CDR3 coding sequence is TGTGCCAGCTCACCTGGGGCAGGGAGTCTCTACGAGCAGTACTTC.

In this sample, this clonotype turned up many times. The chain has TRBV28 and TRBJ1-5; D is possibly TRBD1 (5 bases). Per the germline V gene, CDR1 is MDHEN and CDR2 is SYDVKM. V was trimmed by 6 bases and J by 6 bases, leaving 12 bases between them. The CDR3 is 13 amino acids. The CDR3, as DNA: TGTGCCAGCAGCTCAGGGATGGGTCAGCCCCAGCATTTT. Protein: CASSSGMGQPQHF.

The chain joins TRBV27 to TRBJ1-1; 9 nucleotides match TRBD1. CDR3 length: 17 amino acids. V lost 1 base and J lost 4; bases outside the gene matches: 10. CDR1 and CDR2 from the germline V gene are MNHEY and SMNVEV (reference sequence). CDR3 sequence (DNA): TGTGCCAGCAGTTTATACGGTTGGGGACAGGGTTCCACTGAAGCTTTCTTT. Its protein product is CASSLYGWGQGSTEAFF.

This clonotype was picked up many times. The chain has TRBV30 and TRBJ2-2, with D unclear. Looked up from germline, CDR1 is GTSNPN and CDR2 is SVGIG (reference sequence). The CDR3 consists of 15 residues. The V end was cut by 2 bases, the J end by 4 bases, with 14 bases between. The CDR3: CAWSSGPLATGELFF. As DNA, the CDR3 is TGTGCCTGGAGTTCCGGGCCCCTTGCCACCGGGGAGCTGTTTTTT.

This clonotype was seen many times. This rearrangement joins TRBV30 to TRBJ2-5; D gene ambiguous. CDR3 length: 11 residues. Trimming took off 4 bases at V and 2 bases at J, with 5 bases between the two ends. Germline V CDR1 and CDR2: GTSNPN, SVGIG (reference sequence). The CDR3 region has the DNA TGTGCCTGGATAGGTCAAGAGACCCAGTACTTC. Its translation: CAWIGQETQYF.